A single sample gave rise to the 23 T cell receptor beta chains below, sequenced in a study of T-cell reconstitution after alpha-beta-depleted transplantation in children. The TCRbeta library incorporated unique molecular identifiers. MiXCR, run by TCRdb on the PCR reads, gives a single entry per CDR3 protein. The sample holds around 380,000 distinct CDR3 sequences, roughly a tenth seen once. Source: PBMCs from the stem cell graft donor, taken from the stem cell graft. These receptor sequences come from a human donor who donated a stem cell graft to a child with acute myeloid leukemia.

This rearrangement joins TRBV15 to TRBJ1-2, with 7 nucleotides matching TRBD1. CDR3 size: 17 residues. Germline assignment: CDR1 LNHNV and CDR2 YYDKDF (reference sequence). Trimming removed 0 bases from V and 1 base from J; junction bases left unmatched: 8. CDR3 protein: CATSRDLATGSNYGYTF. CDR3 sequence (DNA): TGTGCCACCAGCAGAGATCTCGCGACAGGGAGTAACTATGGCTACACCTTC.

The rearrangement joins TRBV6-5 to TRBJ1-5, with TRBD1 matching over 8 bases. The CDR3 runs to 14 residues. Per germline, CDR1 MNHEY and CDR2 SVGAGI. V gave up 4 bases and J gave up 6 bases; unmatched junction bases: 5. The CDR3 sequence is CASSFQGAGQPQHF. CDR3 DNA sequence: TGTGCCAGCAGTTTCCAGGGGGCGGGTCAGCCCCAGCATTTT.

J is TRBJ2-1 and V is TRBV2, with D perhaps TRBD2 (6 bases). In germline, CDR1 is SNHLY, CDR2 FYNNEI. V was cut by 8 bases and J by 0 bases, with 11 bases left in between. This CDR3 is 14 amino acids long. The CDR3 nucleotides are TGTGCCAGCCTTAGCGGAAGCTCCTACAATGAGCAGTTCTTC. This translates into CASLSGSSYNEQFF. The full variable domain, rest sourced from reference TRBV2 and TRBJ2-1, is EPEVTQTPSHQVTQMGQEVILRCVPISNHLYFYWYRQILGQKVEFLVSFYNNEISEKSEIFDDQFSVERPDGSNFTLKIRSTKLEDSAMYFCASLSGSSYNEQFFGPGTRLTVL.

This clonotype has only a few counts. The chain has TRBV15 and TRBJ2-2, with 7 bases matching TRBD2. CDR1 LNHNV and CDR2 YYDKDF come from the germline V gene (reference sequence). The V segment lost 0 bases and the J segment 4 bases; nucleotides outside the gene matches: 8. This CDR3 spans 17 amino acids. This CDR3 is CATSREGLSLSTGELFF. As DNA, the CDR3 is TGTGCCACCAGCAGAGAGGGACTAAGCCTTAGCACCGGGGAGCTGTTTTTT.

The V call is TRBV20-1, the J call TRBJ1-1, with D unresolved. Germline-derived CDR1 and CDR2 are DFQATT and SNEGSKA (reference sequence). With 0 bases removed from V and 0 bases from J, the gap between germline ends came to 5 bases. The CDR3 consists of 13 residues. CDR3 sequence reads: CSAREAMNTEAFF. CDR3 coding DNA: TGCAGTGCTAGAGAGGCGATGAACACTGAAGCTTTCTTT.

This clonotype has just a few counts. The DNA is left out, because the CDR3 cannot be placed on it with certainty; the CDR3 is given as TCRdb lists it. V gene TRBV24-1 combines with J gene TRBJ2-2. Per germline, CDR1 KGHDR and CDR2 SFDVKD. The CDR3 numbers 13 amino acids, ends counted. The CDR3 loop is CATSDFGNGELFF.

Many counts were recorded for this clonotype. V usage is TRBV25-1 and J usage is TRBJ2-5; possible D gene TRBD1, 6 bases. CDR1 and CDR2 (germline): MGHDK, SYGVNS. CDR3 length equals 13 residues. The V gene lost 7 bases and the J gene lost 5 bases, with 14 bases spanning the gap. For the CDR3, the DNA is TGTGCCAGCAAGGGCAGGGGACGGGAGACCCAGTACTTC. Amino acid sequence: CASKGRGRETQYF.

CDR3 bases: TGTGCCAGCAGCCAAGATCGCCCGGTAACCTACGAGCAGTACGTC. Its protein product is CASSQDRPVTYEQYV. The chain joins TRBV4-2 to TRBJ2-7, with no clear D. The CDR3 contains 15 residues. The V gene's germline CDR1 is LGHNA and CDR2 YNFKEQ. V was trimmed by 0 bases and J by 2 bases, leaving 11 bases between them.

This clonotype appeared a few times. V and J are TRBV20-1 and TRBJ2-3; TRBD2 matches 9 bases. Germline V gene lookup returns CDR1 DFQATT and CDR2 SNEGSKA (reference sequence). The J segment lost 5 bases and the V segment lost 5 bases, leaving 8 bases of the junction unmatched. This CDR3 comprises 14 residues. In nucleotides, the CDR3 is TGCAGTGCTGGAAGGACTAGCGCGGGAGATACGCAGTATTTT. Translating it yields CSAGRTSAGDTQYF.

The rearrangement joins TRBV6-5 to TRBJ2-5; no clear D gene. V gave up 0 bases and J gave up 4 bases, with 9 bases separating them. The CDR3 extends over 14 amino acids. Germline CDR1 is MNHEY and CDR2 is SVGAGI. Written as DNA, the CDR3 is TGTGCCAGCAGTTACTCGAGGCAGACAGAGACCCAGTACTTC. Amino acid sequence: CASSYSRQTETQYF.

This rearrangement joins TRBV10-3 to TRBJ1-1; 7 bases line up with TRBD1. Germline CDR1 ENHRY, CDR2 SYGVKD. The V and J ends lost 10 bases and 1 base, in that order; junction bases with no gene match: 6. This CDR3 comprises 13 residues. The CDR3 spells CATRDSPNTEAFF. CDR3 nucleotides: TGTGCCACAAGGGACAGTCCGAACACTGAAGCTTTCTTT.

V is TRBV20-1 and J is TRBJ2-3; 11 nucleotides agree with TRBD2. With V trimmed by 2 bases and J by 0 bases, 13 bases remained unmatched. This CDR3 is 19 amino acids long. Per germline, CDR1 DFQATT and CDR2 SNEGSKA (reference sequence). CDR3 bases: TGCAGTGCTAGATTGCGGCTAGCGGGAGGATACTTTAGCACAGATACGCAGTATTTT. It codes for CSARLRLAGGYFSTDTQYF.

This chain joins TRBV5-1 and TRBJ2-1; the D call may be TRBD1 or TRBD2 (5 bases each). Deletions cut 3 bases from V and 9 bases from J, with 10 bases between. Germline V CDR1 and CDR2: SGHRS, YFSETQ. CDR3 size: 12 residues. CDR3 bases: TGCGCCAGCAGCTGGGGACGGGGTGAGCAGTTCTTC. It codes for CASSWGRGEQFF.

The chain uses TRBV5-6 and TRBJ1-1, with unresolved D. Per germline, CDR1 SGHDT and CDR2 YYEEEE. The CDR3 length is 14 residues. The ends were cut back, 1 base at V and 4 bases at J, with 11 bases in the middle. The CDR3 spells CASSLFILGTEAFF. DNA of the CDR3: TGTGCCAGCAGCTTGTTCATATTGGGCACTGAAGCTTTCTTT.

The gene calls are TRBV25-1 and TRBJ2-3, with TRBD1 matching over 7 bases. Germline-derived CDR1 and CDR2 are MGHDK and SYGVNS. This CDR3 is built from 16 residues. After removal of 4 bases from V and 6 bases from J, the junction contained 13 bases not matched to a gene. DNA for the CDR3: TGTGCCAGCAGTGCGCCGAGGACAGGTCCCTCGGATACGCAGTATTTT. Translation gives CASSAPRTGPSDTQYF.

The chain employs TRBV10-3 and TRBJ1-2; D gene unclear. In germline, CDR1 is ENHRY, CDR2 SYGVKD. This CDR3 has 14 residues. The ends were cut back, 6 bases at V and 2 bases at J, with 13 bases in the middle. The CDR3: CAISPADKNYGYTF. CDR3 nucleotides: TGTGCCATCAGCCCCGCAGACAAGAACTATGGCTACACCTTC.

This CDR3 is CSVDRGPSSYNEQFF. CDR3 nucleotides: TGCAGCGTTGATCGCGGGCCGAGCTCCTACAATGAGCAGTTCTTC. The chain carries TRBV29-1 and TRBJ2-1, with D possibly being TRBD2 (5 bases). V lost 3 bases and J lost 0, with 12 bases in between. Germline V gives CDR1 SQVTM, CDR2 ANQGSEA. The CDR3 spans 15 residues.

This clonotype was counted between two and nine times. The chain employs TRBV2 and TRBJ2-5; a weak D match, TRBD2 (5 bases). Germline CDR1 SNHLY, CDR2 FYNNEI. Trimming removed 3 bases at V and 5 bases at J, with 7 bases between. This CDR3 has 12 residues. CDR3 DNA sequence: TGTGCCAGCAGTGAGGAGGTTGAGACCCAGTACTTC. Protein sequence: CASSEEVETQYF. The complete variable domain, with remaining parts taken from reference TRBV2 and TRBJ2-5, reads EPEVTQTPSHQVTQMGQEVILRCVPISNHLYFYWYRQILGQKVEFLVSFYNNEISEKSEIFDDQFSVERPDGSNFTLKIRSTKLEDSAMYFCASSEEVETQYFGPGTRLLVL.

This clonotype was observed a handful of times. This chain connects TRBV6-5 to TRBJ2-7; the D gene is possibly TRBD1 (5 bases). Germline CDR1 MNHEY, CDR2 SVGAGI. V lost 3 bases, J lost 7 bases, and 7 bases lay in between. The CDR3 runs 11 residues. The CDR3 coding sequence is TGTGCCAGCAGTTATTCAGGGGAGCAGTACTTC. This encodes CASSYSGEQYF.

This clonotype occurred a few times. The chain carries TRBV4-1 and TRBJ2-6, with a possible D match to TRBD2 (6 bases). CDR1 MGHRA and CDR2 YSYEKL come from the germline V gene. V dropped 0 bases and J dropped 4 bases, with 10 bases sitting between them. This CDR3 contains 16 residues. CDR3 bases: TGCGCCAGCAGCCAAGATGGGGGGACCGGGGCCAACGTCCTGACTTTC. Its protein is CASSQDGGTGANVLTF.

The V and J genes are TRBV12-3 or TRBV12-4 and TRBJ2-1; 11 nucleotides match TRBD2. The CDR3 has 16 residues. V shed 5 bases and J 3 bases; nucleotides not matched to a gene: 6. The CDR3 sequence: CASSGPLAGGYNEQFF. CDR3 in DNA: TGTGCCAGCAGTGGGCCCCTAGCGGGAGGCTACAATGAGCAGTTCTTC.

The sample holds a few counts of this clonotype. This rearrangement joins TRBV6-1 to TRBJ1-3, with TRBD1 identical over 7 bases. CDR3 length equals 14 residues. Germline V lookup: CDR1 MNHNS, CDR2 SASEGT. The V and J ends lost 6 bases and 2 bases, in that order; junction bases with no gene match: 4. Written as DNA, the CDR3 is TGTGCCAGCAGCTCGGACAGGCCTGGAAACACCATATATTTT. Translation gives CASSSDRPGNTIYF.

This sequence joins TRBV12-3 or TRBV12-4 and TRBJ2-4; 7 bases align to TRBD1. CDR3 length: 12 residues. The V segment lost 5 bases and the J segment 9 bases; nucleotides outside the gene matches: 4. DNA for the CDR3: TGTGCCAGCAGTGGACAGGCGGGCATTCAGTACTTC. Protein sequence: CASSGQAGIQYF.